Listed here are 9 T cell receptor beta chains from one sample, sequenced in a study of metastatic and nonmetastatic thyroid tumors. Patients were all untreated before their thyroid surgery. TCRdb called clones again from the PCR reads with MiXCR. This table holds roughly 20,000 clones, 11% found once. The sample taken for sequencing was blood. The source is a female donor with papillary thyroid cancer or a benign thyroid nodule (not recorded which). Some clones in this sample may be carry-over from other donors' samples.

This clone came up many times. Germline and junction disagree at one end, which may indicate a read error. The genes are TRBV7-7 and TRBJ2-1, with 16 bases matching TRBD2. CDR3 length equals 17 residues. Germline V lookup: CDR1 SSHAT, CDR2 FNYEAQ (reference sequence). As DNA, the CDR3 is TGTGCTAGCAGCTCGGGACTAGCGGGAGGGACCTACAATGAGCAGTTCTTC. It translates to CASSSGLAGGTYNEQFF.

Ten or more counts support this clone. This chain uses TRBV29-1 with TRBJ2-7, with D uncertain. Trimming stripped 4 bases from V and 2 bases from J, with 9 bases between. This CDR3 comprises 12 residues. CDR1 is SQVTM, CDR2 ANQGSEA, per germline. CDR3 in amino acids: CSVAGQTYEQYF. For the CDR3, the DNA is TGCAGCGTTGCAGGTCAGACCTACGAGCAGTACTTC.

Remarks on this clone: At one end, the junction sequence differs from germline, possibly due to a read error. The chain carries TRBV11-2 and TRBJ2-3, with D perhaps TRBD2 (7 bases). The V gene's germline CDR1 is SGHAT and CDR2 FQNNGV. This CDR3 spans 18 amino acids. CDR3 nucleotides: TGTGTCAGCAGCCGTCGGGGGGCGGAAGGGAGGAGCACAGATACGCAGTATTTT. Its protein is CVSSRRGAEGRSTDTQYF. The variable domain in full, with the rest retrieved from reference TRBV11-2 and TRBJ2-3, is EAGVAQSPRYKIIEKRQSVAFWCNPISGHATLYWYQQILGQGPKLLIQFQNNGVVDDSQLPKDRFSAERLKGVDSTLKIQPAKLEDSAVYLCVSSRRGAEGRSTDTQYFGPGTRLTVL.

This chain connects TRBV5-1 to TRBJ2-7; 9 bases map to TRBD1. CDR1 and CDR2 from the germline V gene are SGHRS and YFSETQ. Trimming removed 4 bases from V and 3 bases from J; junction bases left unmatched: 8. There are 15 residues in the CDR3. The CDR3 sequence is CASSQGGTGYYEQYF. The CDR3 DNA sequence: TGCGCCAGCAGCCAAGGAGGGACAGGGTACTACGAGCAGTACTTC.

In its sample, this clone was seen a few times. The junction does not match germline at one end; this may be a read error. The gene calls are TRBV28 and TRBJ2-5, with D unclear. This CDR3 is built from 11 residues. CDR1 and CDR2 from the germline V gene are MDHEN and SYDVKM. The CDR3 protein is CSSSSPKSRFF. CDR3 sequence (DNA): TGTTCCAGCAGTTCCCCCAAGTCGCGCTTCTTC.

A note on this clone: This CDR3 fails to terminate in the conserved phenylalanine or tryptophan, so it likely reflects a read error. The V and J genes are TRBV6-1 and TRBJ2-7; TRBD1 matches at 7 bases. Germline V gene sequence: CDR1 MNHNS, CDR2 SASEGT. This CDR3 is 14 amino acids long. With 9 bases clipped from V and 0 bases from J, the junction kept 8 bases outside the gene matches. The CDR3 region has the DNA TGTGCCAGTGGACACAGGGGTAGCTCCTACGAGCAGTACATC. Its protein product is CASGHRGSSYEQYI.

This clone was found a few times. Given a much more abundant clone one base away, this may be a read error. The V gene is TRBV29-1, the J gene TRBJ1-5; 11 positions match TRBD1. Germline values: CDR1 SQVTM, CDR2 ANQGSEA. V trimming: 5 bases; J trimming: 0 bases; junction bases outside the gene matches: 3. CDR3 length: 15 residues. CDR3 bases: TGCAGCGTTACGGGACAGGGGGATAGCAATCAGCCCCAGCATTTT. This encodes CSVTGQGDSNQPQHF.

This clone appeared many times. This rearrangement joins TRBV2 to TRBJ2-7; D is possibly TRBD1 (5 bases). Looked up from germline, CDR1 is SNHLY and CDR2 is FYNNEI. There are 15 residues in the CDR3. V lost 7 bases and J 4 bases, leaving 20 bases between the germline ends. In DNA form, the CDR3 reads TGTGCCAGCATTGCAGGATGGCCAGGGCCGTACGAGCAGTACTTC. Residues: CASIAGWPGPYEQYF.

In its sample, this clone was seen a few times. The CDR3 DNA reads as TGTGCCAGCATCCCGGGAGGTCCCTACGAGCAGTACTTC. This sequence encodes CASIPGGPYEQYF. The chain links TRBV6-1 to TRBJ2-7; 7 bases are a match to TRBD2. This CDR3 region has 13 residues. CDR1 and CDR2 from the germline V gene are MNHNS and SASEGT. Germline trimming cut 7 bases from V and 2 bases from J; bases unmatched to any gene: 5.